Following are 21 T cell receptor beta chains from one sample sequenced in a study of OX40 agonist ivuxolimab in advanced cancers. Here immunoSEQ multiplex PCR was the method, and the copy in TCRdb shows in-frame clones only, minus some. The table records roughly 81,000 clones, 94% of them present only once. The sequencing here drew on CD4+ or CD8+ T cells sorted from blood, taken in a trial of the OX40 agonist ivuxolimab. These receptor sequences come from an adult with an advanced solid tumor such as melanoma, head and neck, liver or kidney cancer.

A note on this clone: This sample also contains other DNA sequences that code for the same CDR3. The chain is built from TRBV7-9 and TRBJ1-1, with D possibly being TRBD1 (5 bases). Germline V gene lookup returns CDR1 SEHNR and CDR2 FQNEAQ (reference sequence). This CDR3 is built from 14 residues. Trimming shortened V by 1 base and J by 2 bases, and 8 bases separated the two germline ends. CDR3 loop: CASSLVGGNTEAFF. CDR3 coding DNA: TGTGCCAGCAGCTTAGTTGGGGGAAACACTGAAGCTTTCTTT.

This chain uses TRBV7-9 with TRBJ2-7; a possible D gene is TRBD1 (5 bases). In germline, CDR1 is SEHNR, CDR2 FQNEAQ (reference sequence). Trimming left V 4 bases short and J 4 bases short, with 17 bases between. The CDR3 has 15 amino acids. CDR3 bases: TGTGCCAGCAGCTCAGTGAATTTACAGGATTACGAGCAGTACTTC. It specifies CASSSVNLQDYEQYF.

The V call is TRBV11-2, the J call TRBJ2-7; D tentatively reads TRBD1 or TRBD2 (5 bases each). The CDR3 runs 11 residues. The germline gives CDR1 SGHAT, CDR2 FQNNGV. The germline V and J ends were trimmed by 3 bases and 5 bases, with 5 bases remaining between them. CDR3 nucleotides: TGTGCCAGCAGCTTGGGGGACGAGCAGTACTTC. As protein: CASSLGDEQYF.

This sequence joins TRBV9 and TRBJ2-5; the D call may be TRBD1 or TRBD2 (5 bases each). The V gene's germline CDR1 is SGDLS and CDR2 YYNGEE. V was clipped by 4 bases and J by 4 bases, with 17 bases between them. This CDR3 spans 15 amino acids. CDR3 residues: CASSPSGSGGETQYF. The CDR3 DNA is TGTGCCAGCAGCCCTTCCGGAAGTGGGGGAGAGACCCAGTACTTC.

The gene calls are TRBV7-2 and TRBJ1-2, with D unclear. This CDR3 is 15 amino acids long. Trimming took 1 base from V and 2 from J, leaving 11 bases between them. Germline CDR1 reads SGHTA; CDR2 reads FQGNSA. The CDR3, as DNA: TGTGCCAGCAGCTTAGTCATCGCACAAAACTATGGCTACACCTTC. As protein: CASSLVIAQNYGYTF.

The rearrangement uses TRBV6-6 and TRBJ1-4; TRBD1 might be the D (5 bases). V was cut by 6 bases and J by 6 bases, with 17 bases left in between. CDR3 length equals 15 residues. Germline V gene sequence: CDR1 MNHNY, CDR2 SVGAGI (reference sequence). The CDR3 sequence: CASRPDRRGYEKLFF. CDR3 nucleotide sequence: TGTGCCAGCAGGCCCGACAGACGCGGATATGAAAAACTGTTTTTT.

The V call is TRBV27, the J call TRBJ2-7, with D possibly matching TRBD1 (5 bases). The V gene's germline CDR1 is MNHEY and CDR2 SMNVEV (reference sequence). The CDR3 runs to 14 residues. V was trimmed by 4 bases and J by 3 bases, leaving 13 bases between them. DNA of the CDR3: TGTGCCAGCAGTTCAGGGCTACGAGGCTACGAGCAGTACTTC. It encodes CASSSGLRGYEQYF.

CDR3 protein: CASSQEGLGYEQYF. CDR3 nucleotide sequence: TGCGCCAGCAGCCAAGAGGGGTTAGGATACGAGCAGTACTTC. The chain uses TRBV4-3 and TRBJ2-7; D is unclear. Trimming stripped 0 bases from V and 4 bases from J, with 10 bases between. Per the germline V gene, CDR1 is LGHNA and CDR2 is YSLEER. This CDR3 spans 14 amino acids.

The V and J genes are TRBV21-1 and TRBJ2-7; the table's D call of TRBD1 was not tested on the DNA. TRBV21-1 is a pseudogene. The CDR3 extends over 15 amino acids. The CDR3 region has the DNA TGTGCCAGCAACCGGGACAGAACTCTCTCCTACGAGCAGTACTTC. Translating it yields CASNRDRTLSYEQYF.

V is TRBV7-3 and J is TRBJ2-3; 10 nucleotides line up with TRBD2. From germline, CDR1 is SGHTA and CDR2 FQGTGA. The CDR3 is 16 residues long. V shed 5 bases and J 2 bases; nucleotides not matched to a gene: 7. CDR3 DNA sequence: TGTGCCAGCAGCCCCCTAGCGGGAGTGGTCACAGATACGCAGTATTTT. Amino acids: CASSPLAGVVTDTQYF.

The gene calls are TRBV11-3 and TRBJ2-7, with D unclear. Germline CDR1 and CDR2: SGHNT and YENEEA. V was pared by 5 bases and J by 5 bases, with 10 bases between. The length of the CDR3 is 12 residues. The CDR3, as DNA: TGTGCCAGCAGCCCGAGTAGGGACGAGCAGTACTTC. This translates into CASSPSRDEQYF. Full variable domain (missing parts from reference TRBV11-3 and TRBJ2-7): EAGVVQSPRYKIIEKKQPVAFWCNPISGHNTLYWYLQNLGQGPELLIRYENEEAVDDSQLPKDRFSAERLKGVDSTLKIQPAELGDSAVYLCASSPSRDEQYFGPGTRLTVT.

V gene TRBV9 combines with J gene TRBJ2-2; the D gene is possibly TRBD2 (7 bases). V lost 0 bases and J 4 bases, leaving 13 bases between the germline ends. Germline V gene data show CDR1 as SGDLS and CDR2 as YYNGEE. This CDR3 spans 16 amino acids. Written as DNA, the CDR3 is TGTGCCAGCAGCGTAGGGGAGGGACATCGCACCGGGGAGCTGTTTTTT. Translating it yields CASSVGEGHRTGELFF.

This rearrangement joins TRBV2 to TRBJ2-7; 10 nucleotides agree with TRBD1. The length of the CDR3 is 15 residues. After removal of 9 bases from V and 5 bases from J, the junction contained 13 bases not matched to a gene. Germline assignment: CDR1 SNHLY and CDR2 FYNNEI. CDR3 residues: CARTPPGQGYHEQYF. The CDR3 bases are TGTGCCAGAACCCCCCCGGGACAGGGGTACCACGAGCAGTACTTC.

The chain has TRBV4-3 and TRBJ1-2, with a weak D call TRBD1 (5 bases). Trimming shortened V by 3 bases and J by 5 bases, and 10 bases separated the two germline ends. The CDR3 contains 13 residues. The V gene's germline CDR1 is LGHNA and CDR2 YSLEER. CDR3 nucleotides: TGCGCCAGCAGCCATGGGGCGAATTATGGCTACACCTTC. Its translation: CASSHGANYGYTF.

Only a few counts were recorded for this clone. The chain couples TRBV5-1 to TRBJ1-2; no clear D gene. The CDR3 is 13 amino acids. Trimming cost V 5 bases and J 8 bases, with 16 bases left between them. Germline lookup yields CDR1 SGHRS and CDR2 YFSETQ. The CDR3 here is CASSWAYTGGYTF. The CDR3 nucleotides are TGCGCCAGCAGTTGGGCATACACGGGGGGCTACACCTTC.

The chain has TRBV30 and TRBJ2-7; D gene uncertain. CDR1 is GTSNPN, CDR2 SVGIG, per germline (reference sequence). CDR3 length equals 13 residues. Trimming shortened V by 0 bases and J by 5 bases, and 11 bases separated the two germline ends. The CDR3 sequence: CAWSVWFDHEQYF. DNA for the CDR3: TGTGCCTGGAGTGTATGGTTCGACCACGAGCAGTACTTC.

The CDR3 region is CASTPGRATDTQYF. In nucleotides, the CDR3 is TGTGCCAGCACCCCCGGCAGGGCCACAGATACGCAGTATTTT. This sequence joins TRBV9 and TRBJ2-3, with D possibly being TRBD1 (5 bases). The CDR3 spans 14 residues. V lost 6 bases, J lost 2 bases, and 13 bases lay in between. Germline values: CDR1 SGDLS, CDR2 YYNGEE.

The chain uses TRBV6-5 and TRBJ2-2, with a tentative D call TRBD1 (5 bases). Looked up from germline, CDR1 is MNHEY and CDR2 is SVGAGI. The CDR3 contains 13 residues. Trimming removed 7 bases from V and 2 bases from J, with 8 bases in between. CDR3 sequence: CASTRGNTGELFF. The CDR3 DNA reads TGTGCCAGCACTAGGGGTAACACCGGGGAGCTGTTTTTT.

This clone has only one observation. In DNA, the CDR3 is TGCGCCAGCAGCCAAGGTGCAGGACCTCTTAACACCGGGGAGCTGTTTTTT. This gives the protein CASSQGAGPLNTGELFF. V and J are TRBV4-3 and TRBJ2-2; no definite D call. Per germline, CDR1 LGHNA and CDR2 YSLEER. The CDR3 contains 17 residues. Trimming shortened V by 1 base and J by 2 bases, and 14 bases separated the two germline ends.

The chain recombines TRBV4-1 with TRBJ2-1, with TRBD2 identical over 7 bases. Looked up from germline, CDR1 is MGHRA and CDR2 is YSYEKL. CDR3 length equals 16 residues. The V gene end was trimmed by 2 bases and the J gene end by 9 bases; junction bases not matched to a gene: 13. The CDR3: CASSQLRGRDFIEQFF. CDR3 coding DNA: TGCGCCAGCAGCCAATTGCGCGGGAGAGATTTCATTGAGCAGTTCTTC.

The chain has TRBV27 and TRBJ2-3; no firm D call. V lost 4 bases and J 0 bases, leaving 8 bases between the germline ends. The CDR3 spans 14 residues. The germline V gene has CDR1 MNHEY and CDR2 SMNVEV (reference sequence). The chain's CDR3 is CASSSDDSTDTQYF. CDR3 coding DNA: TGTGCCAGCAGTTCCGATGATAGCACAGATACGCAGTATTTT.